This entry describes one TCR beta chain. Antigen specificity is unknown. These data are taken from a study of OX40 agonist ivuxolimab in advanced cancers. At the level of the study: The diagnoses of dose-escalation patients were hepatocellular carcinoma, melanoma, renal cell or head and neck cancer. Study-wide findings and caveats: At doses 0.1 to 3.0 mg/kg, CD4+ and CD8+ clones expanded. Low normalized clonal expansion also occurred in some nonresponding patients.

Trimming took 5 bases from V and 5 from J; bases not matched to a gene: 3. Germline lookup yields CDR1 SGHAT and CDR2 FQNNGV. The CDR3 extends over 13 amino acids. Profiling relied on immunoSEQ multiplex PCR, and the TCRdb table lists in-frame clones only, not all of them. The table includes tens of thousands of clones, 84% detected once. The V gene is TRBV11-2, the J gene TRBJ1-1; 9 nucleotides match TRBD1. The sequence came from an adult with an advanced solid tumor such as melanoma, head and neck, liver or kidney cancer. The material sequenced was CD4+ or CD8+ T cells sorted from blood, taken in a trial of the OX40 agonist ivuxolimab. For the CDR3, the DNA is TGTGCCAGCAGCCACAGGGGGCGGACTGAAGCTTTCTTT. It codes for CASSHRGRTEAFF. The full variable domain, rest sourced from reference TRBV11-2 and TRBJ1-1, is EAGVAQSPRYKIIEKRQSVAFWCNPISGHATLYWYQQILGQGPKLLIQFQNNGVVDDSQLPKDRFSAERLKGVDSTLKIQPAKLEDSAVYLCASSHRGRTEAFFGQGTRLTVV.